The 21 T cell receptor beta chains listed next were all sequenced from one sample in a study of cytomegalovirus exposure and HLA in healthy donors. PCR employed 60 Vbeta and 13 Jbeta primers. Libraries were prepared by immunoSEQ multiplex PCR; TCRdb keeps only in-frame clonotypes and omits some of them. In the table there are under 200,000 clones, nearly 80% of which are singletons. Input material: PBMCs. The receptor set was obtained from a man aged 50 to 60 in good health and CMV-seropositive.

J is TRBJ2-7 and V is TRBV27; 8 nucleotides line up with TRBD2. The V gene's germline CDR1 is MNHEY and CDR2 SMNVEV (reference sequence). The CDR3 sequence is 14 residues long. Losses at the gene ends were 6 bases for V and 6 bases for J; bases not matched to a gene: 10. For the CDR3, the DNA is TGTGCCAGCAGCCCGGCGGGGGGCGGCGGCGAGCAGTACTTC. Translating it yields CASSPAGGGGEQYF.

This clone has only a few counts. The rearrangement links TRBV7-3 to TRBJ2-3; TRBD1 matches at 7 bases. Germline loops: CDR1 SGHTA, CDR2 FQGTGA. The CDR3 is 16 residues long. Trimming removed 5 bases from V and 0 bases from J; junction bases left unmatched: 8. The DNA for the CDR3 is TGTGCCAGCAGCCCCCTGGGACAGCTTAGCACAGATACGCAGTATTTT. It is translated as CASSPLGQLSTDTQYF.

In its sample, this clone was seen a few times. The chain uses TRBV14 and TRBJ1-1; TRBD1 might be the D (6 bases). CDR1 is SGHDN and CDR2 is FVKESK in the germline V gene. V was clipped by 0 bases and J by 1 base, with 12 bases between them. The CDR3 length is 16 residues. CDR3 in amino acids: CASSQDIQGWNTEAFF. CDR3 nucleotides: TGTGCCAGCAGCCAAGATATACAGGGATGGAACACTGAAGCTTTCTTT.

The V call is TRBV28, the J call TRBJ2-5; 10 bases align to TRBD1. Germline V gene data show CDR1 as MDHEN and CDR2 as SYDVKM. The CDR3 is 13 amino acids. Losses at the gene ends were 6 bases for V and 5 bases for J; bases not matched to a gene: 3. CDR3 sequence reads: CASRTGGKETQYF. For the CDR3, the DNA is TGTGCCAGCAGGACAGGGGGCAAGGAGACCCAGTACTTC.

V usage is TRBV6-1 and J usage is TRBJ1-5, with no clear D. Per germline, CDR1 MNHNS and CDR2 SASEGT. Trimming left V 2 bases short and J 6 bases short, with 8 bases between. CDR3 length equals 13 residues. DNA of the CDR3: TGTGCCAGCAGTGAATGGGCGCGTCAGCCCCAGCATTTT. The encoded protein is CASSEWARQPQHF.

The CDR3, as DNA: TGTGCCAGCAGCTCCCACAGGGTTAACAATTCACCCCTCCACTTT. Residues: CASSSHRVNNSPLHF. V usage is TRBV9 and J usage is TRBJ1-6; D possibly corresponds to TRBD1 (6 bases). This CDR3 comprises 15 residues. V lost 4 bases and J 7 bases, leaving 15 bases between the germline ends. Germline V CDR1 and CDR2: SGDLS, YYNGEE.

The chain recombines TRBV6-4 with TRBJ1-5, with D maybe TRBD1 (5 bases). This CDR3 is 17 amino acids long. Germline-derived CDR1 and CDR2 are MRHNA and SNTAGT. With 5 bases removed from V and 6 bases from J, the gap between germline ends came to 23 bases. As DNA, the CDR3 is TGTGCCAGCAGTTACCTCTGGGTGTTAGGGGAAAGTCAGCCCCAGCATTTT. As protein: CASSYLWVLGESQPQHF.

The gene calls are TRBV10-3 and TRBJ2-1, with 8 bases aligning to TRBD2. This CDR3 region has 14 residues. V gave up 2 bases and J gave up 7 bases; unmatched junction bases: 4. Germline loops: CDR1 ENHRY, CDR2 SYGVKD. For the CDR3, the DNA is TGTGCCATCAGTGAGGGACTAGCCTCAAATGAGCAGTTCTTC. Translating gives CAISEGLASNEQFF.

The rearrangement uses TRBV14 and TRBJ1-1; perhaps TRBD1 as D (5 bases). There are 15 residues in the CDR3. Trimming cost V 2 bases and J 5 bases, with 15 bases left between them. CDR1 and CDR2 from the germline V gene are SGHDN and FVKESK. The CDR3 DNA sequence: TGTGCCAGCAGCCAAATGGGGCCCCCAGAGACTGAAGCTTTCTTT. Translating it yields CASSQMGPPETEAFF. Filled out from reference TRBV14 and TRBJ1-1, the complete variable domain reads EAGVTQFPSHSVIEKGQTVTLRCDPISGHDNLYWYRRVMGKEIKFLLHFVKESKQDESGMPNNRFLAERTGGTYSTLKVQPAELEDSGVYFCASSQMGPPETEAFFGQGTRLTVV.

V is TRBV19 and J is TRBJ1-6; D is unclear. The germline V and J ends were trimmed by 6 bases and 9 bases, with 15 bases remaining between them. Looked up from germline, CDR1 is LNHDA and CDR2 is SQIVND (reference sequence). The length of the CDR3 is 14 residues. CDR3 residues: CASRTPNSGSPLHF. The CDR3 region has the DNA TGTGCCAGTAGGACCCCGAACTCGGGTTCACCCCTCCACTTT.

The CDR3 DNA follows: TGTGCCAGCACCTTTACAGGGATTCCCTATGGCTACACCTTC. This gives the protein CASTFTGIPYGYTF. The chain joins TRBV28 to TRBJ1-2; D is perhaps TRBD1 (6 bases). CDR3 size: 14 residues. The V and J ends lost 7 bases and 4 bases respectively, with 16 bases between them. Germline V gene data show CDR1 as MDHEN and CDR2 as SYDVKM.

The V and J genes are TRBV10-1 and TRBJ1-6; D unresolved. The CDR3 contains 13 residues. Per the germline V gene, CDR1 is WNHNN and CDR2 is SYGVQD (reference sequence). CDR3 bases: TGCGTCTACCTGAGCTCCTATAATTCACCCCTCCACTTT. Its translation: CVYLSSYNSPLHF.

The genes are TRBV6-1 and TRBJ1-2; D possibly corresponds to TRBD1 (6 bases). Germline V lookup: CDR1 MNHNS, CDR2 SASEGT. The CDR3 runs 18 residues. The ends were cut back, 4 bases at V and 5 bases at J, with 26 bases in the middle. Written as DNA, the CDR3 is TGTGCCAGCAGTGGAGCCTTGGAGACAGGAGACTTTGGGTATGGCTACACCTTC. Translated, it gives CASSGALETGDFGYGYTF.

The chain is built from TRBV28 and TRBJ2-3, with 10 bases that match TRBD2. CDR1 is MDHEN and CDR2 is SYDVKM in the germline V gene. With V trimmed by 7 bases and J by 2 bases, 9 bases remained unmatched. This CDR3 spans 16 amino acids. CDR3 amino acids: CASMPPSGGNTDTQYF. The CDR3 nucleotides are TGTGCCAGCATGCCTCCTAGCGGGGGCAACACAGATACGCAGTATTTT.

This rearrangement joins TRBV6-5 to TRBJ2-3; 8 bases are shared with TRBD2. Germline values: CDR1 MNHEY, CDR2 SVGAGI. After removal of 8 bases from V and 1 base from J, the junction contained 5 bases not matched to a gene. The CDR3 sequence is 14 residues long. The chain's CDR3 is CASGLASGTDTQYF. The CDR3 DNA follows: TGTGCCAGCGGACTAGCTTCTGGCACAGATACGCAGTATTTT.

The chain couples TRBV6-5 to TRBJ2-5, with TRBD2 matching over 8 bases. Trimming removed 2 bases from V and 5 bases from J; junction bases left unmatched: 4. From germline, CDR1 is MNHEY and CDR2 SVGAGI. The CDR3 spans 14 residues. CDR3 sequence (DNA): TGTGCCAGCAGTTACGGGACGGGAGGGGAGACCCAGTACTTC. Translating it yields CASSYGTGGETQYF.

This clone was seen once. J is TRBJ1-1 and V is TRBV15; 8 bases line up with TRBD1. There are 12 residues in the CDR3. After removal of 8 bases from V and 7 bases from J, the junction contained 6 bases not matched to a gene. Germline V gene data show CDR1 as LNHNV and CDR2 as YYDKDF (reference sequence). This CDR3 is CATETGAGEAFF. The CDR3 nucleotides are TGTGCCACCGAGACAGGGGCAGGTGAAGCTTTCTTT.

The chain joins TRBV19 to TRBJ1-2; D unclear. This CDR3 comprises 13 residues. Germline V CDR1 and CDR2: LNHDA, SQIVND (reference sequence). Trimming left V 5 bases short and J 6 bases short, with 13 bases between. The CDR3 nucleotides are TGTGCCAGTAGTCCCCCAGGATGGGATGGCTACACCTTC. Encoded protein: CASSPPGWDGYTF.

This chain uses TRBV10-3 with TRBJ2-3; 9 bases line up with TRBD2. The germline CDR1 and CDR2 sequences are ENHRY and SYGVKD. This CDR3 region has 15 residues. V lost 4 bases, J lost 4 bases, and 6 bases stayed unmatched. The CDR3 sequence: CAISGNSGGPDTQYF. CDR3 DNA sequence: TGTGCCATCAGTGGCAACAGCGGGGGGCCAGATACGCAGTATTTT.

The genes are TRBV27 and TRBJ2-1, with D tentatively TRBD1 (5 bases). In germline, CDR1 is MNHEY, CDR2 SMNVEV (reference sequence). The V gene lost 2 bases and the J gene lost 2 bases, with 13 bases spanning the gap. The CDR3 contains 16 residues. CDR3 nucleotide sequence: TGTGCCAGCAGTTTACATGGGCAGGGCACCTACAATGAGCAGTTCTTC. It encodes CASSLHGQGTYNEQFF.

The genes are TRBV9 and TRBJ2-5; 10 nucleotides agree with TRBD2. With 6 bases clipped from V and 2 bases from J, the junction kept 7 bases outside the gene matches. The V gene's germline CDR1 is SGDLS and CDR2 YYNGEE. CDR3 length: 15 amino acids. The CDR3, as DNA: TGTGCCAGCACCGCCCCTAGCGGGGGTCAAGAGACCCAGTACTTC. The encoded protein is CASTAPSGGQETQYF.